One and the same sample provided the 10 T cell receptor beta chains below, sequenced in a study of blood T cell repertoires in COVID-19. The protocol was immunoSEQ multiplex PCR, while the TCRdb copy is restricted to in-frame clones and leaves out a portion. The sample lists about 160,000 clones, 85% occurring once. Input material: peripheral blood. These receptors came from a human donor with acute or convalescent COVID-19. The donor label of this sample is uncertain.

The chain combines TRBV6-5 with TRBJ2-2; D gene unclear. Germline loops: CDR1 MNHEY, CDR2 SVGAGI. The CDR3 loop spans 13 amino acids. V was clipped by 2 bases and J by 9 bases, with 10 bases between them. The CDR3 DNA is TGTGCCAGCAGTTACGAGCAGGCTAGGGAGCTGTTTTTT. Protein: CASSYEQARELFF.

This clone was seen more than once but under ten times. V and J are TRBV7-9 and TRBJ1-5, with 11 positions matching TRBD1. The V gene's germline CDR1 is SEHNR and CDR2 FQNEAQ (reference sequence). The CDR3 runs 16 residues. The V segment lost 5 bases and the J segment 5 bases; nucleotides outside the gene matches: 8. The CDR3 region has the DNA TGTGCCAGCAGCCCGGGGACAGGGGGATTTCATCAGCCCCAGCATTTT. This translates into CASSPGTGGFHQPQHF. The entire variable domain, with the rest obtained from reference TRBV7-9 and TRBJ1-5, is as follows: DTGVSQNPRHKITKRGQNVTFRCDPISEHNRLYWYRQTLGQGPEFLTYFQNEAQLEKSRLLSDRFSAERPKGSFSTLEIQRTEQGDSAMYLCASSPGTGGFHQPQHFGDGTRLSIL.

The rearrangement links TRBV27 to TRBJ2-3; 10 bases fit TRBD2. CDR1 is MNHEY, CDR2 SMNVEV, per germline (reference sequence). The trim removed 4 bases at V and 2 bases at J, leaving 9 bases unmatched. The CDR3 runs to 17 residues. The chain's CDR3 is CASSYIPSGGDTDTQYF. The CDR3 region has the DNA TGTGCCAGCAGTTATATCCCGAGCGGGGGGGACACAGATACGCAGTATTTT.

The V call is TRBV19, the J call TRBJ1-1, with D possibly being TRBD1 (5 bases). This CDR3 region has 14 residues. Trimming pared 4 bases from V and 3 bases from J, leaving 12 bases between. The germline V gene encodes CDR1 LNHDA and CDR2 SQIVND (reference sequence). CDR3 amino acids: CASSTRVEDTEAFF. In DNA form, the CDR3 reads TGTGCCAGTAGTACCAGGGTTGAGGACACTGAAGCTTTCTTT.

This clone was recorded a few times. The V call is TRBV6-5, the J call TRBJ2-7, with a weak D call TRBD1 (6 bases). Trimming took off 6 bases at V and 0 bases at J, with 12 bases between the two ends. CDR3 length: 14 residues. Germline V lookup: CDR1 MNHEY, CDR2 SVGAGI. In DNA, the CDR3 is TGTGCCAGCAGGGGGGCGGCCAGCTCCTACGAGCAGTACTTC. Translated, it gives CASRGAASSYEQYF.

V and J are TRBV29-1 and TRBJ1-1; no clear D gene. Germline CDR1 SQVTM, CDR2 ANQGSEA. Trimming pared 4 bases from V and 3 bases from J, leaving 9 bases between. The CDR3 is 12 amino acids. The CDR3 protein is CSVVPQDTEAFF. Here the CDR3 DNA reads TGCAGCGTTGTGCCCCAGGACACTGAAGCTTTCTTT.

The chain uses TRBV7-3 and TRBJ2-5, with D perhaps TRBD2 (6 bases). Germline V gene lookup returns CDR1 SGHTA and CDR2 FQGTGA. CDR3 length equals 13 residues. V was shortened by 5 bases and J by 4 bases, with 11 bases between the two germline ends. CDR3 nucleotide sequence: TGTGCCAGCAGCCCTTTGGGAGGAGAGACCCAGTACTTC. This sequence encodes CASSPLGGETQYF.

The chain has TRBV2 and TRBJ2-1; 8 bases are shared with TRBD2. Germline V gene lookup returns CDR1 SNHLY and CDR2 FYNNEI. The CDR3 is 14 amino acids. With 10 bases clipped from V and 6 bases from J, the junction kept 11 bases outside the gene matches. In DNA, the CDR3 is TGTGCCATCCCGGGGGGGCCCGGGGCCAATGAGCAGTTCTTC. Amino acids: CAIPGGPGANEQFF.

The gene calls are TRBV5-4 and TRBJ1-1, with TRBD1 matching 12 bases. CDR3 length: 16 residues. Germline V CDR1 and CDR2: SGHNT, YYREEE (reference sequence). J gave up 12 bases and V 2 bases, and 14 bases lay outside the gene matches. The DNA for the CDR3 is TGTGCCAGCAGCTTTTTTTCCGGGACAGGGGGCCGTAGATCTTTCTTT. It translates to CASSFFSGTGGRRSFF.

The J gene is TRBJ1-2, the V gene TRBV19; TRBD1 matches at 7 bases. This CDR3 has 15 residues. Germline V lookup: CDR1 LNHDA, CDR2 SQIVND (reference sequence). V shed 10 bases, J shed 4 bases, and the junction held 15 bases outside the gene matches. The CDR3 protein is CATVGPDRTFYGYTF. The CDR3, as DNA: TGTGCCACGGTGGGCCCGGACAGGACTTTCTATGGCTACACCTTC.